A selection of T cell receptor beta chains follows, all from one sample in a study of T cell responses to AZD1222 COVID-19 vaccine. Data came from immunoSEQ multiplex PCR; TCRdb stores just in-frame clones and leaves some out. There are 85,000 to 120,000 clones in the sample; roughly 80% occur only once, and approximately 17% lies in the top ten. This specimen was peripheral blood, taken on day 0 of AZD1222 vaccination. The origin of the receptors is an adult in good health. Each CDR3 is given with its conserved first and last residue. The D gene is left open where the match is weak. Expanded clones are given a class, and other clones once, few, many or no size at all.

j_gene,len,abundance,v_gene,d_gene,CDR3nt,CDR3aa
TRBJ1-5,17,.,TRBV19,TRBD1,TGTGCCAGTAGTATAGACCCGGGACAGGGCCCCAATCAGCCCCAGCATTTT,CASSIDPGQGPNQPQHF
TRBJ2-5,17,.,TRBV15,.,TGTGCCACCAGCAGAGACACCCGACAAGGGGGGCAACAGACCCAGTACTTC,CATSRDTRQGGQQTQYF
TRBJ2-7,12,many,TRBV12-3/TRBV12-4,.,TGTGCCAGCAGTTTTGTCTCCGACGAGCAGTACTTC,CASSFVSDEQYF
TRBJ1-3,14,.,TRBV19,.,TGTGCCTGTCATGCGCTTGACAGCAGAAACACCATATATTTT,CACHALDSRNTIYF
TRBJ2-7,14,.,TRBV28,TRBD1,TGTGCCAGCACCCCCGGGACAGGGGTCTCCGAGCAGTACTTC,CASTPGTGVSEQYF
TRBJ2-1,15,.,TRBV28,.,TGTGCCAGTATTGCGGCGGGTCTTTCCTACAATGAGCAGTTCTTC,CASIAAGLSYNEQFF
TRBJ1-2,13,.,TRBV12-3/TRBV12-4,.,TGTGCCAGCAGCCAGACAGGTCCCATTGGCTACACCTTC,CASSQTGPIGYTF
TRBJ2-3,14,.,TRBV11-2,TRBD1,TGTGCCAGCAGCAAGGGACAGGGGGTTCATACGCAGTATTTT,CASSKGQGVHTQYF
TRBJ1-5,15,.,TRBV30,.,TGTGCCTGGAGTAATACAGACAGGTTCAATCAGCCCCAGCATTTT,CAWSNTDRFNQPQHF
TRBJ2-1,15,few,TRBV5-1,.,TGCGCCAGCAGCTTGGGTGCGGGCGAGTACAATGAGCAGTTCTTC,CASSLGAGEYNEQFF
TRBJ1-3,13,.,TRBV27,.,TGTGCCAGCAGCGACAGGTCTGGAAACACCATATATTTT,CASSDRSGNTIYF
TRBJ1-2,13,.,TRBV30,.,TGTGCCTGGACTCTTAGGGGGTTGGGAGGCTACACCTTC,CAWTLRGLGGYTF
TRBJ2-1,15,.,TRBV2,TRBD2,TGTGCCAGCAGCAAAGGACTAGCGGGGAACAATGAGCAGTTCTTC,CASSKGLAGNNEQFF
TRBJ1-1,15,.,TRBV4-2,.,TGTGCCAGCAGCCAAGTTGGGGGGCCCTACACTGAAGCTTTCTTT,CASSQVGGPYTEAFF
TRBJ1-2,15,.,TRBV6-5,TRBD1,TGTGCCAGCAGCGAGAGGACAGGGGTTAACTATGGCTACACCTTC,CASSERTGVNYGYTF
TRBJ1-5,14,once,TRBV19,TRBD1,TGTGCCAGTAGGCAGACAGGGGGAGGCCAGCCCCAGCATTTT,CASRQTGGGQPQHF
TRBJ1-2,10,.,TRBV3-1/TRBV3-2,.,TGTGCCAGCAGCTCCTATGGCTACACCTTC,CASSSYGYTF
TRBJ1-6,13,.,TRBV5-8,.,TGTGCCACGAACCGGGGCTCAACTTCACCCCTCCACTTT,CATNRGSTSPLHF
TRBJ2-3,15,.,TRBV3-1/TRBV3-2,.,TGTGCCAGCAGCCAAGACGGTTCGTATGGAGATACGCAGTATTTT,CASSQDGSYGDTQYF
TRBJ2-1,15,.,TRBV6-5,.,TGTGCCAGCAGTTACAGACAACTCTCCTACAATGAGCAGTTCTTC,CASSYRQLSYNEQFF
TRBJ1-5,14,medium-sized,TRBV19,.,TGTGCCAGTAGTAAAGACAATAGCAATCAGCCCCAGCATTTT,CASSKDNSNQPQHF
TRBJ1-4,14,.,TRBV6-2/TRBV6-3,TRBD1,TGTGCCAGCAGTAGGACAGGCGGTACTGAAAAACTGTTTTTT,CASSRTGGTEKLFF
TRBJ2-1,19,once,TRBV11-3,TRBD2,TGTGCCAGCAGCTTAGACTCCTTCGGCGGGAGGCCTTCCTACAATGAGCAGTTCTTC,CASSLDSFGGRPSYNEQFF
TRBJ1-1,13,.,TRBV10-3,.,TGTGCCATCCGGGGCAGGGAGAACACTGAAGCTTTCTTT,CAIRGRENTEAFF
TRBJ2-1,17,.,TRBV4-3,TRBD2,TGCGCCAGCAGCCAAGTCCCTAGCGGGGGAACCTACAATGAGCAGTTCTTC,CASSQVPSGGTYNEQFF
TRBJ2-3,14,.,TRBV5-4,.,TGTGCCAGCAGCTTGTCAGGGATCACAGATACGCAGTATTTT,CASSLSGITDTQYF
TRBJ2-3,16,.,TRBV21-1,.,TGTGCCAGCGAACAAGGGCTAGCGGGAGCCCCAGATACGCAGTATTTT,CASEQGLAGAPDTQYF
TRBJ2-2,16,once,TRBV3-1/TRBV3-2,.,TGTGCCAGCAGCCAAGGCCAGGGGGGGCGCACCGGGGAGCTGTTTTTT,CASSQGQGGRTGELFF
TRBJ1-5,14,.,TRBV18,.,TGTGCCAGCTCACCGGAGCACAGCAATCAGCCCCAGCATTTT,CASSPEHSNQPQHF
TRBJ2-2,16,.,TRBV4-2,.,TGTGCCAGCAGCCAAGAGATTTCGGGACGTACCGGGGAGCTGTTTTTT,CASSQEISGRTGELFF
TRBJ2-1,19,.,TRBV5-1,TRBD2,TGCGCCAGCAGCTTGTCCGGGACTAGCGGGAGAATAATCGCCAATGAGCAGTTCTTC,CASSLSGTSGRIIANEQFF
TRBJ1-2,16,.,TRBV9,.,TGTGCCAGCAGCCCTAACCCTGGGAACACGGTCCATGGCTACACCTTC,CASSPNPGNTVHGYTF
TRBJ2-2,15,once,TRBV10-3,.,TGTGCCATCAGTGAGCTGGCGGAAAACACCGGGGAGCTGTTTTTT,CAISELAENTGELFF
TRBJ2-1,13,.,TRBV11-3,TRBD2,TGTGCCAGCCGTGCGGGGGACTACAATGAGCAGTTCTTC,CASRAGDYNEQFF
TRBJ2-2,17,few,TRBV4-3,.,TGCGCCAGCAGCCTCCTAGGGACGACCGGATGGGGCGGGGAGCTGTTTTTT,CASSLLGTTGWGGELFF
TRBJ1-6,15,.,TRBV6-5,.,TGTGCCAGCAGTTACTCCAGGGACCGAGGAACACCCCTCCACTTT,CASSYSRDRGTPLHF
TRBJ1-4,13,.,TRBV6-5,TRBD1,TGTGCCAGCTTCGACAGGGGTATTCGAAAACTGTTTTTT,CASFDRGIRKLFF
TRBJ1-1,14,.,TRBV3-1/TRBV3-2,.,TGTGCCAGCAGCCAAGAGAGGGTCCACACTGAAGCTTTCTTT,CASSQERVHTEAFF